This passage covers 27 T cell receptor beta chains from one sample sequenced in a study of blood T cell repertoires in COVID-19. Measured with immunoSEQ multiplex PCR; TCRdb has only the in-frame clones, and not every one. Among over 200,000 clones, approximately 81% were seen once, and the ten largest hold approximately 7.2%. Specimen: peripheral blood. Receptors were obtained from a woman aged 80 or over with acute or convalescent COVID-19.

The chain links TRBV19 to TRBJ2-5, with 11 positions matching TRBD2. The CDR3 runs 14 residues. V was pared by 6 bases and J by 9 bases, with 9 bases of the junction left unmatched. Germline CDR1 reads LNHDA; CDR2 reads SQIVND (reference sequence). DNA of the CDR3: TGTGCCAGTAGCGACACTAGCGGGAGATCGTCCCAGTACTTC. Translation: CASSDTSGRSSQYF. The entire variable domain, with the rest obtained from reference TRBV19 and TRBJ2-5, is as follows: DGGITQSPKYLFRKEGQNVTLSCEQNLNHDAMYWYRQDPGQGLRLIYYSQIVNDFQKGDIAEGYSVSREKKESFPLTVTSAQKNPTAFYLCASSDTSGRSSQYFGPGTRLLVL.

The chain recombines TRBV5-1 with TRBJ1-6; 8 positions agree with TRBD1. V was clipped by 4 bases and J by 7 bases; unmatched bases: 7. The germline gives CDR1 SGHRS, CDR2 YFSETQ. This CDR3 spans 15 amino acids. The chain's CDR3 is CASSLTGQANSPLHF. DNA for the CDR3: TGCGCCAGCAGCCTAACGGGACAGGCCAATTCACCCCTCCACTTT.

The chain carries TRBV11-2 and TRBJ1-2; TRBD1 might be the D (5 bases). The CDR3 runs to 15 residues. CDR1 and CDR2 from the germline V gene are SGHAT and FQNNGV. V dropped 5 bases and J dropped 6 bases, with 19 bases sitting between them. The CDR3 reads CASSPGPAGGDGYTF. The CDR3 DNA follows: TGTGCCAGCAGCCCGGGGCCCGCCGGAGGGGATGGCTACACCTTC.

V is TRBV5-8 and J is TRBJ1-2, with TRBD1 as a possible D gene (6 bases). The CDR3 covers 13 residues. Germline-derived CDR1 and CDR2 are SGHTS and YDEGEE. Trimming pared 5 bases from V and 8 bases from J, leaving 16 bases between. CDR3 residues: CASRARTAWGYTF. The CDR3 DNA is TGTGCCAGCAGGGCCAGGACAGCATGGGGCTACACCTTC.

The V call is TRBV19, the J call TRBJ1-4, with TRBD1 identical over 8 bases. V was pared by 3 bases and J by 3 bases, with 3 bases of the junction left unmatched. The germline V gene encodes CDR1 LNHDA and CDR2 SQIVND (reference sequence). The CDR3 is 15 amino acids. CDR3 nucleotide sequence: TGTGCCAGTAGTATGAGACAGGGGTCTAATGAAAAACTGTTTTTT. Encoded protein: CASSMRQGSNEKLFF. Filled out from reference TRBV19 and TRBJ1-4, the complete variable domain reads DGGITQSPKYLFRKEGQNVTLSCEQNLNHDAMYWYRQDPGQGLRLIYYSQIVNDFQKGDIAEGYSVSREKKESFPLTVTSAQKNPTAFYLCASSMRQGSNEKLFFGSGTQLSVL.

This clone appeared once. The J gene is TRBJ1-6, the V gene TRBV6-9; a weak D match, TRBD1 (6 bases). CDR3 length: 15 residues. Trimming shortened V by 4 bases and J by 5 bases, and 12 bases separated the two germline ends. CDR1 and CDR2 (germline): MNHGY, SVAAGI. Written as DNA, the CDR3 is TGTGCCAGCAGTTGGATGGACAGCAATAATTCACCCCTCCACTTT. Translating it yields CASSWMDSNNSPLHF.

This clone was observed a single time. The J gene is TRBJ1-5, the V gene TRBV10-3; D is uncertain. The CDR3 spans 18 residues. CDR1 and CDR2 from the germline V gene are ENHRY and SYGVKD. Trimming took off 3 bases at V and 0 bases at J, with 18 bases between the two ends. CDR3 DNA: TGTGCCATCAGTGAAGCGGGCAGGACCTCCTATAGCAATCAGCCCCAGCATTTT. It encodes CAISEAGRTSYSNQPQHF.

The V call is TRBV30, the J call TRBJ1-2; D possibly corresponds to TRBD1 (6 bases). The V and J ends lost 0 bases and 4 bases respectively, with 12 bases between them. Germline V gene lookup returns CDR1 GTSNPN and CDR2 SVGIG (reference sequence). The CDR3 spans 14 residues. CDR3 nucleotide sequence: TGTGCCTGGAGTGTACAAGGGGGTCCCTATGGCTACACCTTC. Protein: CAWSVQGGPYGYTF.

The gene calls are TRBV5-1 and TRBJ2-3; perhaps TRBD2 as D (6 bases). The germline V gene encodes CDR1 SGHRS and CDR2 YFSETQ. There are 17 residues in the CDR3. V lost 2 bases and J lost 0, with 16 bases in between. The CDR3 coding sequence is TGCGCCAGCAGCTTCGGTGGGGGGAGCCTTAGCACAGATACGCAGTATTTT. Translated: CASSFGGGSLSTDTQYF.

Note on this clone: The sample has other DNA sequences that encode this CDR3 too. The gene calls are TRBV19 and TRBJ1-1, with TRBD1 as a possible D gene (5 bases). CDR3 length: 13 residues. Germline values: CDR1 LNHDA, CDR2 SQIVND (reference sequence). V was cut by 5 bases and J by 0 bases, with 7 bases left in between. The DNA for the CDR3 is TGTGCCAGTAGTGCGACAGTGAACACTGAAGCTTTCTTT. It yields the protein CASSATVNTEAFF.

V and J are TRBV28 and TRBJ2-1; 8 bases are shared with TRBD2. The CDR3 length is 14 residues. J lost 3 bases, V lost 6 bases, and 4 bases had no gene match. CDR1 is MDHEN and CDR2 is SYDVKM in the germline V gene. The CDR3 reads CASRTSGLYNEQFF. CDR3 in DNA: TGTGCCAGCAGAACTAGCGGCCTCTACAATGAGCAGTTCTTC.

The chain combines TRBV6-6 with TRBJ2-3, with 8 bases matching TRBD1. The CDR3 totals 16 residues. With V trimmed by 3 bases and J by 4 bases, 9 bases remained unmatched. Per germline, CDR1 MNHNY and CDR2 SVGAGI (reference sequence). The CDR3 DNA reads TGTGCCAGCAGTTATGTTGGACAGGGAGGTTCAGATACGCAGTATTTT. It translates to CASSYVGQGGSDTQYF.

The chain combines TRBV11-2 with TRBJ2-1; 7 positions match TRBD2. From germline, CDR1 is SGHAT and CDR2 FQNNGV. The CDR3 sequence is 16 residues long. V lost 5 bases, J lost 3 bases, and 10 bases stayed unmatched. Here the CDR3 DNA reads TGTGCCAGCAGCCCCAACCTCGGGGAGGGCTACAATGAGCAGTTCTTC. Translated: CASSPNLGEGYNEQFF.

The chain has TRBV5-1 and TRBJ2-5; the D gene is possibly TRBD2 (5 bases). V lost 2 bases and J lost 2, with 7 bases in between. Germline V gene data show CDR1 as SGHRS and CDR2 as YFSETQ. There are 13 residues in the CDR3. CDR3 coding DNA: TGCGCCAGCAGCTTTGGGAGACAAGAGACCCAGTACTTC. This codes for CASSFGRQETQYF.

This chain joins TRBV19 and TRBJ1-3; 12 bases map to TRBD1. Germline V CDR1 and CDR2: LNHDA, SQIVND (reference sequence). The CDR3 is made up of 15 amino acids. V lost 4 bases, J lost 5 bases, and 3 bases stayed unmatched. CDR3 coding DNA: TGTGCCAGTAGTACCGGGACAGGGGGCAGAAACACCATATATTTT. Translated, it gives CASSTGTGGRNTIYF.

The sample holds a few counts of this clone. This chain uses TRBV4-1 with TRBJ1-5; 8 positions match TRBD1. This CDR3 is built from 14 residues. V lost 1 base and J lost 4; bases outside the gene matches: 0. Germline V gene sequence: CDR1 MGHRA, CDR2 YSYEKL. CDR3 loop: CASSQGTGNQPQHF. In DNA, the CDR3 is TGCGCCAGCAGCCAAGGGACAGGGAATCAGCCCCAGCATTTT.

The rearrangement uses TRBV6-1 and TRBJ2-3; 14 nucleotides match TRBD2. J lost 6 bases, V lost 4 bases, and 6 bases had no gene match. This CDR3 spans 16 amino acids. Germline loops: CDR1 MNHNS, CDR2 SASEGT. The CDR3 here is CASSGLAGGREDTQYF. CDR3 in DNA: TGTGCCAGCAGTGGACTAGCGGGGGGGAGGGAGGATACGCAGTATTTT.

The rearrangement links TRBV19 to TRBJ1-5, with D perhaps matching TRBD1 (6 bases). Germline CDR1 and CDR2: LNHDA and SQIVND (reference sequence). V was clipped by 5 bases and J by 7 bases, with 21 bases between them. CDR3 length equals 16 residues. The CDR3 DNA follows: TGTGCCAGTAGTGCCCGAACATACAGGGCTTCCCAGCCCCAGCATTTT. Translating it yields CASSARTYRASQPQHF.

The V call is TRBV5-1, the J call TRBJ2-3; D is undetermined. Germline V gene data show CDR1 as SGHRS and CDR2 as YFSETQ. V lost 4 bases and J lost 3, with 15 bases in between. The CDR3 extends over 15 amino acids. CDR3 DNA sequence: TGCGCCAGCAGCGTGGAGACCCGGGTGACAGATACGCAGTATTTT. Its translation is CASSVETRVTDTQYF.

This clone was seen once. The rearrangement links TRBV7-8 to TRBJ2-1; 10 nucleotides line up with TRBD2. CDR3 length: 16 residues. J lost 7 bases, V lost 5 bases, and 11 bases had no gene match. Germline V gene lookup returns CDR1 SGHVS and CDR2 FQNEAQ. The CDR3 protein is CASSLPHSGRSNEQFF. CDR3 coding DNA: TGTGCCAGCAGCCTCCCGCATAGCGGGAGGTCAAATGAGCAGTTCTTC.

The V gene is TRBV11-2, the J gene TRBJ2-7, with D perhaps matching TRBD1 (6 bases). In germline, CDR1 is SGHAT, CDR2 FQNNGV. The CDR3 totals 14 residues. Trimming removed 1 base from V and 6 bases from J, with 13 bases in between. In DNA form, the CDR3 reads TGTGCCAGCAGCTTAGGACAGGATTCTCGCGAGCAGTACTTC. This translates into CASSLGQDSREQYF.

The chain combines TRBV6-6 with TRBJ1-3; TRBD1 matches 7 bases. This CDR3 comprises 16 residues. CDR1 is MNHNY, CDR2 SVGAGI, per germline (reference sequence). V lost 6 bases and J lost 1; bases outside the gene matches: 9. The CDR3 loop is CASSHGQELSGNTIYF. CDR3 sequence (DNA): TGTGCCAGCAGCCACGGACAGGAACTTTCTGGAAACACCATATATTTT.

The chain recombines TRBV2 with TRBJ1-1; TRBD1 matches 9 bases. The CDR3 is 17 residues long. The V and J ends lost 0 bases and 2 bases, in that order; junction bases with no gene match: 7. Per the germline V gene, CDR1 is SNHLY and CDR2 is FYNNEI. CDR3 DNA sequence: TGTGCCAGCAGTGAAGCGCAAGGGACAGGGTCAAACACTGAAGCTTTCTTT. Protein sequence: CASSEAQGTGSNTEAFF.

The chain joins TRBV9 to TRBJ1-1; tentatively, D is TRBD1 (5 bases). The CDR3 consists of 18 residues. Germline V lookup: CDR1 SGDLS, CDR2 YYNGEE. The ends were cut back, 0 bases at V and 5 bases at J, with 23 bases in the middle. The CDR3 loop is CASSVVGSVTSTDTEAFF. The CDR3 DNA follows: TGTGCCAGCAGCGTAGTGGGATCCGTAACCTCGACAGATACTGAAGCTTTCTTT.

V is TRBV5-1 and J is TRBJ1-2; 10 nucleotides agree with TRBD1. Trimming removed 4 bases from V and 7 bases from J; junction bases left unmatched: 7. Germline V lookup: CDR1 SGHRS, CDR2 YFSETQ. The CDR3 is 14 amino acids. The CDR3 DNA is TGCGCCAGCAGCCCCGGGACAGGGGAATCTGGCTACACCTTC. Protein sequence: CASSPGTGESGYTF.

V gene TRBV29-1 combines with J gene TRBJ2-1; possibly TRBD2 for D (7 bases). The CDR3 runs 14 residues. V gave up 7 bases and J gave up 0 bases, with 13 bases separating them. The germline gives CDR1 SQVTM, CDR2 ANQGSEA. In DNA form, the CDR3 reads TGCAGCGGGCGGGGGCTCAGCTCCTACAATGAGCAGTTCTTC. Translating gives CSGRGLSSYNEQFF.

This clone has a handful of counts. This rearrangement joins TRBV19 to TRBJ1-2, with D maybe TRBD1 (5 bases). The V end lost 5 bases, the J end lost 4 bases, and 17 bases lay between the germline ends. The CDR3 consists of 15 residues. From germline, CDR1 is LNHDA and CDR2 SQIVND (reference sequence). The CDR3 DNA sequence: TGTGCCAGTAGTCCCGGTTTATCAGGGCGCTATGGCTACACCTTC. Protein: CASSPGLSGRYGYTF.